One and the same sample provided the 3 T cell receptor beta chains below, sequenced in a study of beta chain features in type 1 diabetes. Expressed TCRB transcripts got sequenced, as all isolated RNA was reverse transcribed. Using immunoSEQ multiplex PCR, the repertoire was profiled, and TCRdb retains in-frame clones only, with some absent. The sample holds 200,000 to 250,000 clones; 11% are singletons and the top ten take 1% to 1.5%. Sequences were obtained from central memory CD4+ T cells from blood. Receptors were obtained from a man between 18 and 29 years old in good health.

This clone was found many times. The rearrangement uses TRBV6-5 and TRBJ2-1; 9 bases match TRBD2. This CDR3 spans 15 amino acids. Germline loops: CDR1 MNHEY, CDR2 SVGAGI. The V segment lost 6 bases and the J segment 5 bases; nucleotides outside the gene matches: 8. The CDR3 protein is CASSFSGRVDNEQFF. CDR3 coding DNA: TGTGCCAGCAGCTTTAGCGGGAGAGTCGACAATGAGCAGTTCTTC.

This clone occurred once. This rearrangement joins TRBV30 to TRBJ2-7, with TRBD2 identical over 13 bases. CDR1 and CDR2 (germline): GTSNPN, SVGIG (reference sequence). V trimming: 1 base; J trimming: 5 bases; junction bases outside the gene matches: 8. There are 16 residues in the CDR3. The CDR3 loop reads CAWSGRGLAGVNEQYF. The DNA of the CDR3 is TGTGCCTGGAGTGGTAGAGGACTAGCGGGAGTAAACGAGCAGTACTTC.

The chain links TRBV5-4 to TRBJ2-5; 8 bases are a match to TRBD2. The CDR3 sequence is 14 residues long. With V trimmed by 2 bases and J by 5 bases, 5 bases remained unmatched. Germline V gives CDR1 SGHNT, CDR2 YYREEE (reference sequence). This chain's CDR3 is CASSFTSGGETQYF. In nucleotides, the CDR3 is TGTGCCAGCAGCTTTACTAGCGGAGGGGAGACCCAGTACTTC.